This T cell receptor (beta chain) was observed in a study of Graves' ophthalmopathy and Graves' hyperthyroidism. V lost 4 bases to trimming and J lost 0 bases, with 15 bases between them. CDR1 is MGHRA, CDR2 YSYEKL, per germline. The CDR3 covers 16 residues. Other autoimmune disease, uncontrolled infection, pregnancy and lactation led to exclusion. In its sample, this clonotype was seen many times. Its cognate antigen is unknown. RNA served as the template for amplifying TCR beta CDR3 regions. Second-round multiplex PCR followed a first-round RT-PCR using HTBI primers. Via MiXCR, TCRdb re-called the multiplex PCR reads, giving one row per CDR3 protein. The table shows approximately 700,000 distinct CDR3 sequences, with about two fifths occurring only once. Whole-study results and caveats: Sensitivity of around 88% and specificity of roughly 80% were achieved when a 13-signature model separated ophthalmopathy from stable hyperthyroidism.

The specimen was peripheral blood. The chain recombines TRBV4-1 with TRBJ2-5, with D possibly TRBD2 on 5 matching bases. The sequence was collected from an adult man with Graves' ophthalmopathy. The CDR3 spells CASSLGRTAYQETQYF. CDR3 sequence (DNA): TGCGCCAGCAGCCTTGGAAGGACTGCCTACCAAGAGACCCAGTACTTC.